This TCR beta chain was observed in a study of blood T cell repertoires in COVID-19. Study as a whole: Specimens from acute and convalescent COVID-19 originated in the United States, Italy and Spain. PBMCs, B-cell-depleted T cells, or T cells provided the cDNA or gDNA that made up the material.

Per the study methods: Amplified reference gene primers provided the basis for estimating nucleated cell counts. TCRdb's table, derived via immunoSEQ multiplex PCR, lists solely in-frame clones and lacks some. D and trimming come from the DNA, and the V and J calls and clone size come from that table. The sample yields roughly 43,000 clones, over 70% seen once. The V and J ends lost 5 bases and 6 bases, in that order; junction bases with no gene match: 6. The CDR3 consists of 13 residues. Germline CDR1 and CDR2: SGHTA and FQGNSA. V gene TRBV7-2 combines with J gene TRBJ1-2; 7 bases are shared with TRBD1. Sequenced input: peripheral blood. The sequence was obtained from a woman aged 60 to 75 with acute or convalescent COVID-19. The CDR3 DNA reads as TGTGCCAGCAGCCCATCGCAGGGGGATGGCTACACCTTC. Its protein product is CASSPSQGDGYTF. The whole variable domain, remainder taken from reference TRBV7-2 and TRBJ1-2, is GAGVSQSPSNKVTEKGKDVELRCDPISGHTALYWYRQSLGQGLEFLIYFQGNSAPDKSGLPSDRFSAERTGGSVSTLTIQRTQQEDSAVYLCASSPSQGDGYTFGSGTRLTVV.